The next 2 T cell receptor beta chains were all read from a single sample in a study of identifying expanded T cells in peripheral blood (dated by TCRdb to between 2018 and 2020). The method was the immunoSEQ multiplex PCR assay. Here the immuneACCESS table is served through TCRdb, limited to in-frame sequences with V and J called. Missing clones are a known gap in these copies; in checked studies unresolved V genes cover under half, and the rest lacks a known reason. Counted in this sample were 91,000 or so clones; 88% of them appeared once. The ten largest account for around 4% of the sample. Sequenced sample: blood. These receptor sequences come from a person between 18 and 70 years old in good health.

The J gene is TRBJ2-4, the V gene TRBV19; 8 positions agree with TRBD1. The CDR3 is 20 residues long. Germline V gene data show CDR1 as LNHDA and CDR2 as SQIVND (reference sequence). The junction had 14 bases not matched to a gene; V was cut back by 1 base and J by 0 bases. DNA for the CDR3: TGTGCCAGTAGTATAGTGTCAGGGGGCGCGGGTAGGTTAGCCAAAAACATTCAGTACTTC. Translating gives CASSIVSGGAGRLAKNIQYF.

This rearrangement joins TRBV6-4 to TRBJ2-3; 8 nucleotides align to TRBD2. The germline CDR1 and CDR2 sequences are MRHNA and SNTAGT. The CDR3 runs to 15 residues. J gave up 3 bases and V 3 bases, and 5 bases lay outside the gene matches. The CDR3 DNA is TGTGCCAGCAGTGAGGCGGGAGGAGGAACAGATACGCAGTATTTT. It is translated as CASSEAGGGTDTQYF.